The 14 T cell receptor beta chains presented below share a single source sample, sequenced in a study of blood T cells in healthy people across ages. The second PCR ran roughly 7 to 12 cycles with a sample-barcoded 5' primer and J-beta primers. TCRdb reprocessed the 5' RACE reads via MiXCR and lists one record per CDR3 protein. The table lists more than 900,000 distinct CDR3 sequences, almost 30% of them singletons. This same sample was also part of a study on T cells of mothers and their children.

What was sequenced was blood. These TCRs come from a woman aged 40 to 50 in good health.

J is TRBJ2-7 and V is TRBV6-1; 9 nucleotides align to TRBD1. This CDR3 has 14 residues. Germline assignment: CDR1 MNHNS and CDR2 SASEGT. The trim removed 7 bases at V and 6 bases at J, leaving 10 bases unmatched. CDR3 sequence (DNA): TGTGCCAGCATCGAACGTGGACAGGGGTCCGAGCAGTACTTC. Its translation: CASIERGQGSEQYF.

The gene calls are TRBV7-2 and TRBJ2-6; D perhaps matches TRBD1 (5 bases). The CDR3 spans 16 residues. Trimming cost V 1 base and J 1 base, with 8 bases left between them. Germline lookup yields CDR1 SGHTA and CDR2 FQGNSA. In DNA form, the CDR3 reads TGTGCCAGCAGCTTAGGGGGCGAATCTGGGGCCAACGTCCTGACTTTC. This gives the protein CASSLGGESGANVLTF.

J is TRBJ2-5 and V is TRBV10-3; 8 nucleotides match TRBD1. CDR3 length: 14 residues. Germline-derived CDR1 and CDR2 are ENHRY and SYGVKD. J gave up 11 bases and V 10 bases, and 18 bases lay outside the gene matches. CDR3 loop: CATSDRADTDAQYF. The CDR3 bases are TGTGCCACCTCGGACAGGGCCGACACAGATGCGCAGTACTTC.

This clonotype was detected a few times. The chain couples TRBV5-1 to TRBJ1-6; 10 nucleotides agree with TRBD1. The V segment lost 3 bases and the J segment 9 bases; nucleotides outside the gene matches: 3. This CDR3 contains 14 residues. CDR1 is SGHRS, CDR2 YFSETQ, per germline. This CDR3 is CASSSGTGVSPLHF. The DNA for the CDR3 is TGCGCCAGCAGCTCCGGGACAGGGGTTTCACCCCTCCACTTT.

This clonotype was picked up many times. This rearrangement joins TRBV29-1 to TRBJ1-2; no clear D. V gave up 4 bases and J gave up 7 bases, with 22 bases separating them. The CDR3 spans 15 residues. CDR1 is SQVTM, CDR2 ANQGSEA, per germline. This chain's CDR3 is CSVVLSRGQQSGYTF. The DNA for the CDR3 is TGCAGCGTTGTTTTATCTCGCGGTCAGCAATCTGGCTACACCTTC.

The table lists this clonotype with a few counts. The chain recombines TRBV20-1 with TRBJ1-5, with 7 bases fitting TRBD1. V lost 6 bases and J lost 2; bases outside the gene matches: 7. This CDR3 contains 14 residues. From germline, CDR1 is DFQATT and CDR2 SNEGSKA (reference sequence). The CDR3 reads CSADRQGRNQPQHF. CDR3 DNA: TGCAGTGCCGATCGACAGGGACGCAATCAGCCCCAGCATTTT.

There are a few counts of this clonotype. This sequence joins TRBV29-1 and TRBJ1-1; a weak D match, TRBD1 (5 bases). The CDR3 is made up of 13 amino acids. Germline CDR1 is SQVTM and CDR2 is ANQGSEA. V dropped 4 bases and J dropped 4 bases, with 13 bases sitting between them. The CDR3: CSVGGKKGTEAFF. The CDR3 DNA reads TGCAGCGTTGGGGGGAAGAAGGGCACTGAAGCTTTCTTT.

This clonotype appeared a few times. The chain employs TRBV5-1 and TRBJ2-7; D call uncertain. Germline V gene sequence: CDR1 SGHRS, CDR2 YFSETQ. V lost 0 bases, J lost 2 bases, and 12 bases lay in between. This CDR3 has 15 residues. The CDR3 spells CASSLVFQETYEQYF. CDR3 DNA: TGCGCCAGCAGCTTGGTTTTCCAGGAGACCTACGAGCAGTACTTC.

The rearrangement joins TRBV12-3 or TRBV12-4 to TRBJ1-4; 7 nucleotides agree with TRBD1. With V trimmed by 5 bases and J by 8 bases, 11 bases remained unmatched. The CDR3 length is 15 residues. In nucleotides, the CDR3 is TGTGCCAGCAGTCCATGGACAGGATGGTCCGAAAAACTGTTTTTT. It is translated as CASSPWTGWSEKLFF.

The V call is TRBV5-1, the J call TRBJ2-5; the D gene is possibly TRBD1 (5 bases). The CDR3 spans 13 residues. Looked up from germline, CDR1 is SGHRS and CDR2 is YFSETQ. V lost 7 bases and J 5 bases, leaving 15 bases between the germline ends. The CDR3 spells CASLTQEGETQYF. The CDR3 nucleotides read TGCGCCAGCCTCACACAGGAAGGGGAGACCCAGTACTTC. The variable domain in full, with the rest retrieved from reference TRBV5-1 and TRBJ2-5, is KAGVTQTPRYLIKTRGQQVTLSCSPISGHRSVSWYQQTPGQGLQFLFEYFSETQRNKGNFPGRFSGRQFSNSRSEMNVSTLELGDSALYLCASLTQEGETQYFGPGTRLLVL.

In its sample, this clonotype was seen a few times. The chain carries TRBV6-2 or TRBV6-3 and TRBJ2-1, with D tentatively TRBD2 (5 bases). The V end was cut by 6 bases, the J end by 4 bases, with 13 bases between. Germline lookup yields CDR1 MNHEY and CDR2 SVGEGT. This CDR3 contains 14 residues. The CDR3 DNA sequence: TGTGCCAGCAGGGAGTCGGGCGGGTACAATGAGCAGTTCTTC. Its translation: CASRESGGYNEQFF.

This clonotype has a handful of counts. This sequence joins TRBV10-2 and TRBJ1-5, with D hard to call. The CDR3 extends over 13 amino acids. The germline CDR1 and CDR2 sequences are WSHSY and SAAADI. Trimming took 7 bases from V and 4 from J, leaving 11 bases between them. The CDR3 sequence: CASTHEANQPQHF. The CDR3 DNA reads as TGCGCCAGCACCCACGAGGCGAATCAGCCCCAGCATTTT.

The sample holds a few counts of this clonotype. The chain recombines TRBV5-6 with TRBJ2-7, with a possible D match to TRBD1 (5 bases). Germline assignment: CDR1 SGHDT and CDR2 YYEEEE. There are 14 residues in the CDR3. Deletions cut 3 bases from V and 1 base from J, with 11 bases between. CDR3 sequence: CASSWGGLSYEQYF. DNA for the CDR3: TGTGCCAGCAGCTGGGGCGGTCTTTCCTACGAGCAGTACTTC.

This clonotype was recorded at least ten times. The J gene is TRBJ1-5, the V gene TRBV5-1; D gene uncertain. Germline V gene sequence: CDR1 SGHRS, CDR2 YFSETQ. The CDR3 length is 13 residues. V dropped 4 bases and J dropped 5 bases, with 10 bases sitting between them. CDR3 amino acids: CASSPTGDQPQHF. The CDR3 bases are TGCGCCAGCAGCCCTACGGGTGATCAGCCCCAGCATTTT.